The next 19 T cell receptor beta chains were all read from a single sample in a study of T cells after yellow fever vaccination (dated by TCRdb to the late 2010s). Receptors were amplified or captured by 5' RACE. For sequencing, an Illumina NovaSeq 6000 was employed. TCRdb ran its own pipeline on the public reads, namely fastp trimming at Q25 and MiXCR clone calling, and kept in-frame beta chains. CDR3 protein sequences are deduplicated, and each keeps its most common genes and DNA. This sample gives about 240,000 distinct CDR3 sequences in total; 3.6% of them show up just once. The ten largest clonotypes hold around 19% of the sample. Explained via the paper, the treatment or condition label denotes: live attenuated yellow fever vaccine strain. The input for sequencing was PBMCs, taken 15 days after the yellow fever booster vaccination. The receptors derive from a man between 18 and 35 years old who received the YFV17D yellow fever vaccine.

In this sample, this clonotype turned up many times. The chain has TRBV7-9 and TRBJ2-5; D gene unclear. Germline CDR1 reads SEHNR; CDR2 reads FQNEAQ (reference sequence). Trimming left V 4 bases short and J 5 bases short, with 14 bases between. This CDR3 has 14 amino acids. The CDR3 DNA reads as TGTGCCAGCAGCTACGTCTCCCTGGGGGAGACCCAGTACTTC. It translates to CASSYVSLGETQYF.

This clonotype came up many times. The chain uses TRBV11-2 and TRBJ2-7; 7 nucleotides line up with TRBD1. With V trimmed by 1 base and J by 3 bases, 3 bases remained unmatched. The CDR3 extends over 14 amino acids. CDR1 and CDR2 (germline): SGHAT, FQNNGV. Here the CDR3 reads CASSLAGTDYEQYF. For the CDR3, the DNA is TGTGCCAGCAGCTTAGCCGGGACAGACTACGAGCAGTACTTC.

The sample holds many counts of this clonotype. The chain uses TRBV6-5 and TRBJ2-7; the D gene is possibly TRBD2 (5 bases). The V and J ends lost 6 bases and 5 bases respectively, with 14 bases between them. This CDR3 comprises 13 residues. Germline V gene lookup returns CDR1 MNHEY and CDR2 SVGAGI. The CDR3 sequence is CASSRDSDHEQYV. The CDR3 nucleotides read TGTGCCAGCAGCAGAGATAGCGATCACGAGCAGTACGTC.

This clonotype was recorded at least ten times. The rearrangement uses TRBV7-2 and TRBJ1-5; D is perhaps TRBD1 (6 bases). The length of the CDR3 is 17 residues. Trimming removed 1 base from V and 3 bases from J, with 16 bases in between. Looked up from germline, CDR1 is SGHTA and CDR2 is FQGNSA. The CDR3 coding sequence is TGTGCCAGCAGCTTAGGGCGCGCCGGGGGCATCAATCAGCCCCAGCATTTT. Amino acids: CASSLGRAGGINQPQHF.

This clonotype appeared many times. The V and J genes are TRBV5-4 and TRBJ2-7, with TRBD2 identical over 13 bases. J gave up 5 bases and V 4 bases, and 6 bases lay outside the gene matches. The germline V gene has CDR1 SGHNT and CDR2 YYREEE (reference sequence). The CDR3 runs 15 residues. CDR3 loop: CASSTGTSGVDEQYF. CDR3 bases: TGTGCCAGCAGCACGGGGACTAGCGGGGTCGACGAGCAGTACTTC.

This clonotype was seen a few times. V and J are TRBV18 and TRBJ2-1; 7 positions agree with TRBD2. Germline V CDR1 and CDR2: KGHSH, LQKENI. The CDR3 extends over 16 amino acids. V trimming: 1 base; J trimming: 5 bases; junction bases outside the gene matches: 8. CDR3 in DNA: TGTGCCAGCTCACCACGATCCAGCGGGAACAACAATGAGCAGTTCTTC. This codes for CASSPRSSGNNNEQFF.

This clonotype has ten or more counts. CDR3 nucleotide sequence: TGTGCCAGCAGCTCACAGGGGACAGATACGCAGTATTTT. Protein: CASSSQGTDTQYF. J is TRBJ2-3 and V is TRBV7-2; 7 nucleotides agree with TRBD1. CDR3 length equals 13 residues. CDR1 SGHTA and CDR2 FQGNSA come from the germline V gene. The trim removed 4 bases at V and 3 bases at J, leaving 1 base unmatched.

This clonotype was observed many times. The CDR3 coding sequence is TGTGCCAGCAGTTATTCGGCAGGGCAGAACACTGAAGCTTTCTTT. Its translation is CASSYSAGQNTEAFF. The chain couples TRBV6-6 to TRBJ1-1, with D maybe TRBD1 (5 bases). The CDR3 length is 15 residues. Trimming left V 3 bases short and J 1 base short, with 12 bases between. Germline lookup yields CDR1 MNHNY and CDR2 SVGAGI (reference sequence).

This clonotype was seen repeatedly, ten times or more. The rearrangement links TRBV6-5 to TRBJ2-5; 8 nucleotides match TRBD2. J gave up 5 bases and V 2 bases, and 7 bases lay outside the gene matches. Germline V gene sequence: CDR1 MNHEY, CDR2 SVGAGI. There are 15 residues in the CDR3. The CDR3, as DNA: TGTGCCAGCAGTTACCCACGGGGGGGAATGGAGACCCAGTACTTC. It is translated as CASSYPRGGMETQYF.

The genes are TRBV30 and TRBJ1-6; 7 bases line up with TRBD1. This CDR3 spans 13 amino acids. CDR1 is GTSNPN, CDR2 SVGIG, per germline (reference sequence). V lost 5 bases, J lost 6 bases, and 4 bases stayed unmatched. The CDR3 region has the DNA TGTGCCTGGGTCAGGGGGACTAATTCACCCCTCCACTTT. This translates into CAWVRGTNSPLHF.

This clonotype was detected ten times or more. The genes are TRBV5-1 and TRBJ2-3; TRBD2 matches at 7 bases. CDR1 is SGHRS, CDR2 YFSETQ, per germline. V lost 0 bases to trimming and J lost 6 bases; unmatched junction nucleotides: 7. This CDR3 is 15 amino acids long. The CDR3 spells CASSLAPGGSDTQYF. The CDR3 nucleotides read TGCGCCAGCAGCTTGGCCCCCGGGGGGTCGGATACGCAGTATTTT. The variable domain in full, with the rest retrieved from reference TRBV5-1 and TRBJ2-3, is KAGVTQTPRYLIKTRGQQVTLSCSPISGHRSVSWYQQTPGQGLQFLFEYFSETQRNKGNFPGRFSGRQFSNSRSEMNVSTLELGDSALYLCASSLAPGGSDTQYFGPGTRLTVL.

This clonotype was picked up many times. V usage is TRBV20-1 and J usage is TRBJ1-3; D may be TRBD1 (5 bases). Germline V gene lookup returns CDR1 DFQATT and CDR2 SNEGSKA (reference sequence). V was pared by 4 bases and J by 8 bases, with 21 bases between. The CDR3 is made up of 15 amino acids. The CDR3 nucleotides read TGCAGTGCTATCACGCCGGGACCCTCCGGGGACACCATATATTTT. It codes for CSAITPGPSGDTIYF.

There are many counts of this clonotype. This chain connects TRBV3-1 to TRBJ2-3; 10 bases align to TRBD2. In germline, CDR1 is LGHDT, CDR2 YNNKEL (reference sequence). This CDR3 is 18 amino acids long. The V gene end was trimmed by 4 bases and the J gene end by 4 bases; junction bases not matched to a gene: 14. The CDR3 spells CASSPFHSIAGGADTQYF. CDR3 nucleotides: TGTGCCAGCAGCCCATTTCATTCTATAGCGGGGGGTGCAGATACGCAGTATTTT.

This clonotype was detected ten times or more. This sequence joins TRBV10-3 and TRBJ2-3; D possibly corresponds to TRBD2 (6 bases). Germline CDR1 reads ENHRY; CDR2 reads SYGVKD. The CDR3 is 15 residues long. The ends were cut back, 6 bases at V and 3 bases at J, with 16 bases in the middle. CDR3 nucleotides: TGTGCCATCAGCGTTAGCGGACGGCGGACAGATACGCAGTATTTT. Encoded protein: CAISVSGRRTDTQYF.

This clonotype was recorded many times. The J gene is TRBJ1-2, the V gene TRBV4-3; TRBD1 matches 7 bases. J lost 4 bases, V lost 1 base, and 6 bases had no gene match. This CDR3 has 15 amino acids. Germline V gene data show CDR1 as LGHNA and CDR2 as YSLEER. CDR3 sequence (DNA): TGCGCCAGCAGCCAAGGAGGAGGGGGCGGCTATGGCTACACCTTC. Protein product: CASSQGGGGGYGYTF.

This clonotype has at least ten counts. The V and J genes are TRBV12-3 or TRBV12-4 and TRBJ2-2, with D uncertain. The V gene lost 1 base and the J gene lost 9 bases, with 9 bases spanning the gap. The CDR3 contains 13 residues. As DNA, the CDR3 is TGTGCCAGCAGTTTAGGGCTCCGCCGGGAGCTGTTTTTT. This encodes CASSLGLRRELFF.

The sample holds many counts of this clonotype. The gene calls are TRBV3-1 and TRBJ2-5, with 12 bases matching TRBD2. Germline V lookup: CDR1 LGHDT, CDR2 YNNKEL (reference sequence). Trimming removed 5 bases from V and 5 bases from J; junction bases left unmatched: 6. The CDR3 contains 15 residues. CDR3 coding DNA: TGTGCCAGCAGCGGGATGCTAGCGGGGGGGGAGACCCAGTACTTC. It is translated as CASSGMLAGGETQYF.

This clonotype has at least ten counts. This rearrangement joins TRBV20-1 to TRBJ1-6; D is uncertain. This CDR3 region has 13 residues. Between the trimmed V and J ends, which lost 3 bases and 7 bases, there was a span of 10 bases. Looked up from germline, CDR1 is DFQATT and CDR2 is SNEGSKA (reference sequence). The CDR3 DNA sequence: TGCAGTGCTAGTAGTCAGTTAAATTCACCCCTCCACTTT. This encodes CSASSQLNSPLHF.

This clonotype was seen many times. The chain links TRBV27 to TRBJ2-2, with D perhaps TRBD2 (6 bases). CDR1 is MNHEY, CDR2 SMNVEV, per germline (reference sequence). V was trimmed by 6 bases and J by 8 bases, leaving 16 bases between them. CDR3 length: 14 amino acids. The CDR3 region is CASSLRRGTGELFF. DNA for the CDR3: TGTGCCAGCAGCCTGAGGCGGGGCACTGGGGAGCTGTTTTTT.